A single sample gave rise to the 19 T cell receptor beta chains below, sequenced in a study of shared clonotypes between healthy human individuals. The table came from immunoSEQ multiplex PCR; TCRdb's copy has only in-frame clones and leaves some out. The sample consists of some 900,000 clones, over 75% of them appearing once. The specimen was memory CD4+ T cells sorted from blood. Subset reported: CD45RA-negative fraction. These receptor sequences come from a man aged 18-30 years in good health.

The gene calls are TRBV4-3 and TRBJ2-1, with D possibly TRBD2 on 5 matching bases. The CDR3 is 12 amino acids. V was cut by 1 base and J by 12 bases, with 10 bases left in between. CDR1 and CDR2 from the germline V gene are LGHNA and YSLEER. CDR3: CASSQGKSGQFF. The CDR3, as DNA: TGCGCCAGCAGCCAAGGAAAAAGCGGGCAGTTCTTC.

The gene calls are TRBV6-6 and TRBJ2-1; 7 nucleotides agree with TRBD2. The CDR3 sequence is 14 residues long. Losses at the gene ends were 10 bases for V and 8 bases for J; bases not matched to a gene: 14. The germline V gene encodes CDR1 MNHNY and CDR2 SVGAGI (reference sequence). The DNA of the CDR3 is TGTGCCACATCCCGGGGCGGGAGTAACTATGAGCAGTTCTTC. Translated: CATSRGGSNYEQFF.

The chain combines TRBV10-2 with TRBJ2-4; TRBD2 is a possible D gene (5 bases). Germline V CDR1 and CDR2: WSHSY, SAAADI. This CDR3 region has 14 residues. V was cut by 3 bases and J by 0 bases, with 6 bases left in between. This CDR3 is CASSEGLAKNIQYF. The DNA for the CDR3 is TGCGCCAGCAGTGAAGGACTAGCCAAAAACATTCAGTACTTC.

This clone has more than one count but fewer than ten. The sample has other DNA sequences that encode this CDR3 too. The J gene is TRBJ2-1, the V gene TRBV7-2; 9 nucleotides agree with TRBD2. There are 14 residues in the CDR3. The V gene end was trimmed by 5 bases and the J gene end by 4 bases; junction bases not matched to a gene: 3. Germline CDR1 and CDR2: SGHTA and FQGNSA. The CDR3 coding sequence is TGTGCCAGCAGCCCTAGCGGGGATTACAATGAGCAGTTCTTC. The encoded protein is CASSPSGDYNEQFF.

This clone has a handful of counts. This chain connects TRBV18 to TRBJ1-1; TRBD1 aligns across 7 bases. This CDR3 is built from 17 residues. V dropped 4 bases and J dropped 0; count of bases not matched to a gene: 11. Germline V gene sequence: CDR1 KGHSH, CDR2 LQKENI. The CDR3 DNA reads TGTGCCAGCTCACTTACAGGAGGACAGGACCTGAACACTGAAGCTTTCTTT. Protein product: CASSLTGGQDLNTEAFF. The complete variable domain, with remaining parts taken from reference TRBV18 and TRBJ1-1, reads NAGVMQNPRHLVRRRGQEARLRCSPMKGHSHVYWYRQLPEEGLKFMVYLQKENIIDESGMPKERFSAEFPKEGPSILRIQQVVRGDSAAYFCASSLTGGQDLNTEAFFGQGTRLTVV.

This chain links TRBV10-2 with TRBJ1-6; D is possibly TRBD1 (5 bases). The CDR3 has 13 amino acids. V was trimmed by 6 bases and J by 8 bases, leaving 11 bases between them. Germline CDR1 WSHSY, CDR2 SAAADI. CDR3 in amino acids: CASRGPEDSPLHF. The DNA for the CDR3 is TGCGCCAGCAGGGGACCAGAGGATTCACCCCTCCACTTT.

The chain has TRBV2 and TRBJ2-7; D is possibly TRBD2 (5 bases). Germline V lookup: CDR1 SNHLY, CDR2 FYNNEI. The CDR3 has 13 residues. The V end lost 2 bases, the J end lost 12 bases, and 17 bases lay between the germline ends. DNA for the CDR3: TGTGCCAGCAGTGAATCGTGGGAGACCCGACTGTACTTC. Its protein product is CASSESWETRLYF.

The chain employs TRBV30 and TRBJ1-4; no reliable D call. The CDR3 is 13 residues long. CDR1 is GTSNPN, CDR2 SVGIG, per germline (reference sequence). V lost 3 bases and J lost 7, with 12 bases in between. The CDR3 loop reads CAWRPGTGEKLFF. CDR3 DNA sequence: TGTGCCTGGAGACCAGGTACGGGTGAAAAACTGTTTTTT.

This clone was seen a handful of times. This chain uses TRBV18 with TRBJ2-3, with 9 bases fitting TRBD2. The CDR3 has 17 amino acids. Trimming at V came to 2 bases and at J to 0 bases, leaving 6 bases not matched to a gene. Germline-derived CDR1 and CDR2 are KGHSH and LQKENI. CDR3 region: CASSPALAGSSTDTQYF. The DNA of the CDR3 is TGTGCCAGCTCACCAGCCCTAGCGGGATCTAGCACAGATACGCAGTATTTT.

This clone was seen a few times. The V and J genes are TRBV5-1 and TRBJ2-3; 10 nucleotides align to TRBD1. Per the germline V gene, CDR1 is SGHRS and CDR2 is YFSETQ. This CDR3 region has 16 residues. After removal of 4 bases from V and 2 bases from J, the junction contained 7 bases not matched to a gene. The chain's CDR3 is CASSPKGQGFTDTQYF. CDR3 nucleotide sequence: TGCGCCAGCAGCCCGAAGGGACAGGGGTTCACAGATACGCAGTATTTT.

The J gene is TRBJ2-1, the V gene TRBV2, with unresolved D. The CDR3 spans 11 residues. V was shortened by 6 bases and J by 9 bases, with 9 bases between the two germline ends. From germline, CDR1 is SNHLY and CDR2 FYNNEI. CDR3 DNA: TGTGCCAGCAGCACGGAAGGTGAGCAGTTCTTC. Its protein is CASSTEGEQFF.

This chain connects TRBV30 to TRBJ2-3, with no clear D. With 3 bases removed from V and 4 bases from J, the gap between germline ends came to 11 bases. Germline CDR1 and CDR2: GTSNPN and SVGIG (reference sequence). The CDR3 consists of 13 residues. The CDR3 DNA follows: TGTGCCTGGAGCGGTCGGATCTCAGATACGCAGTATTTT. Encoded protein: CAWSGRISDTQYF.

This clone occurred once. Other DNA sequences in the sample encode the same CDR3. The chain carries TRBV7-2 and TRBJ1-2; D perhaps matches TRBD1 (6 bases). The CDR3 runs 13 residues. Germline CDR1 reads SGHTA; CDR2 reads FQGNSA. V was trimmed by 1 base and J by 8 bases, leaving 11 bases between them. For the CDR3, the DNA is TGTGCCAGCAGCTTAGGGGGGGCTGGAGGCTACACCTTC. Protein sequence: CASSLGGAGGYTF.

The count of this clone is one. The J gene is TRBJ2-2, the V gene TRBV7-8; 7 nucleotides match TRBD1. There are 16 residues in the CDR3. The ends lost 1 base at V and 5 bases at J; junction bases unmatched: 7. Per germline, CDR1 SGHVS and CDR2 FQNEAQ. DNA of the CDR3: TGTGCCAGCAGCTTAGTTAGGGGGCGCGAGACCGGGGAGCTGTTTTTT. As protein: CASSLVRGRETGELFF.

V is TRBV10-3 and J is TRBJ1-1, with 10 bases that match TRBD1. Germline CDR1 reads ENHRY; CDR2 reads SYGVKD. The V and J ends lost 5 bases and 7 bases, in that order; junction bases with no gene match: 13. This CDR3 comprises 16 residues. This CDR3 reads CAISPSSPGQGSEAFF. The CDR3 DNA follows: TGTGCCATCAGTCCGTCGTCGCCGGGACAGGGGAGTGAAGCTTTCTTT.

The chain is built from TRBV15 and TRBJ2-3; TRBD2 matches at 10 bases. There are 16 residues in the CDR3. Trimming at V came to 3 bases and at J to 4 bases, leaving 7 bases not matched to a gene. Germline CDR1 and CDR2: LNHNV and YYDKDF (reference sequence). The CDR3 region has the DNA TGTGCCACCAGCAGGCCTAGCGGGGGCCGGCCAGATACGCAGTATTTT. Translated, it gives CATSRPSGGRPDTQYF.

V and J are TRBV11-3 and TRBJ1-1; D gene uncertain. The CDR3 has 13 residues. The V end lost 5 bases, the J end lost 3 bases, and 10 bases lay between the germline ends. Per germline, CDR1 SGHNT and CDR2 YENEEA. Here the CDR3 reads CASSIGPYTEAFF. CDR3 bases: TGTGCCAGCAGCATCGGACCTTACACTGAAGCTTTCTTT. The entire variable domain, with the rest obtained from reference TRBV11-3 and TRBJ1-1, is as follows: EAGVVQSPRYKIIEKKQPVAFWCNPISGHNTLYWYLQNLGQGPELLIRYENEEAVDDSQLPKDRFSAERLKGVDSTLKIQPAELGDSAVYLCASSIGPYTEAFFGQGTRLTVV.

This chain joins TRBV7-6 and TRBJ2-1; D perhaps matches TRBD1 (5 bases). The V gene's germline CDR1 is SGHVS and CDR2 FNYEAQ. The CDR3 runs to 13 residues. Trimming pared 1 base from V and 4 bases from J, leaving 5 bases between. The CDR3 nucleotides are TGTGCCAGCAGCTTAGGGACATACAATGAGCAGTTCTTC. Its translation is CASSLGTYNEQFF. The full variable domain, in which reference TRBV7-6 and TRBJ2-1 provide the parts outside the CDR3, is GAGVSQSPRYKVTKRGQDVALRCDPISGHVSLYWYRQALGQGPEFLTYFNYEAQQDKSGLPNDRFSAERPEGSISTLTIQRTEQRDSAMYRCASSLGTYNEQFFGPGTRLTVL.

Notes on this clone: One end of the junction does not line up with germline, which may come from a read error. The chain employs TRBV7-7 and TRBJ2-3; TRBD1 matches at 8 bases. Germline CDR1 and CDR2: SSHAT and FNYEAQ (reference sequence). CDR3 length: 15 amino acids. The CDR3 sequence is CASSPGQGGTDTQYF. CDR3 nucleotides: TGTGCTAGCAGCCCAGGACAGGGTGGGACAGATACGCAGTATTTT.